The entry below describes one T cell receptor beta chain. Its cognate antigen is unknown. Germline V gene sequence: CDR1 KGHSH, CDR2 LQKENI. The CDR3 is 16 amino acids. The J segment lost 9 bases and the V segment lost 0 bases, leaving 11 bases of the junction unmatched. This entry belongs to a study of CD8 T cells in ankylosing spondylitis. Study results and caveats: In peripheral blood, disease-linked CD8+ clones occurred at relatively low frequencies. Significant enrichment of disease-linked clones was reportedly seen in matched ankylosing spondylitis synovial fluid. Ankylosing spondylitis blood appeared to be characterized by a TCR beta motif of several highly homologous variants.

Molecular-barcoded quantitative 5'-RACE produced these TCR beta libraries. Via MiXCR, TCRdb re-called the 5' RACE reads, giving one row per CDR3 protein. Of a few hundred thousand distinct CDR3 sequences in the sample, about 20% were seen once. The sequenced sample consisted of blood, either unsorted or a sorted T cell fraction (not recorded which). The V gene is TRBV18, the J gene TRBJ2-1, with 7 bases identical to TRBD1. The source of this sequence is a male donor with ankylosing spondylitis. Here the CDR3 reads CASSPPARGTLLEQFF. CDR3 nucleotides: TGTGCCAGCTCACCACCGGCCAGGGGGACCCTCCTTGAGCAGTTCTTC.